This entry lists 12 T cell receptor beta chains sequenced from one sample in a study of CD4 T cells in relation to SARS-CoV-2 and coronaviruses. This table comes from immunoSEQ multiplex PCR, and its TCRdb copy is limited to in-frame clones, with some not included. This table holds 35,000 or so clones, roughly four fifths found once. No antigen has been assigned to these receptors. Sequenced sample: naive CD4+ T cells from PBMCs, cultured in vitro. Subset specified: naive CD4+ T cells isolated by negative enrichment. These receptors were collected from an adult with COVID-19.

The chain links TRBV28 to TRBJ1-6; D is ambiguous. V lost 4 bases and J 7 bases, leaving 11 bases between the germline ends. The CDR3 is 14 residues long. CDR1 is MDHEN and CDR2 is SYDVKM in the germline V gene. In DNA, the CDR3 is TGTGCCAGCAGTTCAGGCCGAAACAATTCACCCCTCCACTTT. It codes for CASSSGRNNSPLHF.

The rearrangement joins TRBV5-1 to TRBJ2-1; 13 positions agree with TRBD2. With V trimmed by 6 bases and J by 9 bases, 15 bases remained unmatched. Germline V gene lookup returns CDR1 SGHRS and CDR2 YFSETQ. The CDR3 runs to 17 residues. The CDR3 coding sequence is TGCGCCAGCAATAATAGACAGGGCGGACTAGCGGGAGTTGAGCAGTTCTTC. Translated: CASNNRQGGLAGVEQFF.

The V and J genes are TRBV5-6 and TRBJ2-2, with 9 bases matching TRBD1. V was clipped by 1 base and J by 4 bases; unmatched bases: 5. Germline V gene lookup returns CDR1 SGHDT and CDR2 YYEEEE. The CDR3 totals 16 residues. For the CDR3, the DNA is TGTGCCAGCAGCTTGAGGGGACAGGGAATCACCGGGGAGCTGTTTTTT. Protein: CASSLRGQGITGELFF.

V gene TRBV6-2 or TRBV6-3 combines with J gene TRBJ2-1; a possible D gene is TRBD1 (6 bases). From germline, CDR1 is MNHEY and CDR2 SVGEGT. Trimming took off 2 bases at V and 9 bases at J, with 17 bases between the two ends. This CDR3 is 15 amino acids long. CDR3 nucleotide sequence: TGTGCCAGCAGTTACGGGACACCTTCCTTCAGTGAGCAGTTCTTC. Encoded protein: CASSYGTPSFSEQFF.

The chain combines TRBV6-5 with TRBJ2-6, with unresolved D. Trimming cost V 4 bases and J 2 bases, with 6 bases left between them. In germline, CDR1 is MNHEY, CDR2 SVGAGI. The CDR3 spans 14 residues. CDR3 bases: TGTGCCAGCAGTTTAGGGACTGGGGCCAACGTCCTGACTTTC. Amino acids: CASSLGTGANVLTF.

This rearrangement joins TRBV10-3 to TRBJ1-2; unclear D gene. Per the germline V gene, CDR1 is ENHRY and CDR2 is SYGVKD. The CDR3 runs 11 residues. The ends were cut back, 7 bases at V and 7 bases at J, with 10 bases in the middle. The CDR3 DNA reads as TGTGCCATCACGGAAGGTCTTGGCTACACCTTC. As protein: CAITEGLGYTF.

The rearrangement links TRBV10-3 to TRBJ1-1; a weak D match, TRBD1 (5 bases). The CDR3 is 13 amino acids. V was pared by 0 bases and J by 5 bases, with 7 bases between. Germline CDR1 ENHRY, CDR2 SYGVKD. Here the CDR3 reads CAISESGRTEAFF. CDR3 sequence (DNA): TGTGCCATCAGTGAGTCGGGGCGGACTGAAGCTTTCTTT.

This clone turned up a few times. The V gene is TRBV5-6, the J gene TRBJ2-2, with 8 bases identical to TRBD1. Per the germline V gene, CDR1 is SGHDT and CDR2 is YYEEEE. The CDR3 loop spans 15 amino acids. V lost 4 bases to trimming and J lost 6 bases; unmatched junction nucleotides: 8. DNA for the CDR3: TGTGCCAGCAGCCCCGGGACAGGAAGGGCCGGGGAGCTGTTTTTT. Translating it yields CASSPGTGRAGELFF.

This clone was counted once. The chain couples TRBV7-2 to TRBJ2-5; D remains unclear. CDR1 is SGHTA, CDR2 FQGNSA, per germline. This CDR3 has 15 residues. The V and J ends lost 5 bases and 1 base respectively, with 14 bases between them. The CDR3 reads CASSPPYPAQETQYF. For the CDR3, the DNA is TGTGCCAGCAGCCCACCCTACCCTGCCCAAGAGACCCAGTACTTC.

The V call is TRBV5-5, the J call TRBJ2-7; D is possibly TRBD1 or TRBD2 (5 bases each). The CDR3 runs to 15 residues. Trimming took 5 bases from V and 2 from J, leaving 17 bases between them. Germline V CDR1 and CDR2: SGHKS, YYEKEE (reference sequence). The CDR3 here is CASSPRWGSPYEQYF. CDR3 bases: TGTGCCAGCAGTCCGCGTTGGGGGTCTCCCTACGAGCAGTACTTC.

The chain employs TRBV18 and TRBJ2-3; 10 bases fit TRBD2. CDR1 KGHSH and CDR2 LQKENI come from the germline V gene. V shed 4 bases, J shed 0 bases, and the junction held 7 bases outside the gene matches. The CDR3 is made up of 17 amino acids. The CDR3 DNA reads TGTGCCAGCTCACGGCCCGGGACTAGCGAGAGCACAGATACGCAGTATTTT. This codes for CASSRPGTSESTDTQYF.

This clone came up once. The V call is TRBV10-3, the J call TRBJ2-7; D not resolved. The germline V and J ends were trimmed by 4 bases and 4 bases, with 11 bases remaining between them. Germline V gives CDR1 ENHRY, CDR2 SYGVKD. The CDR3 totals 13 residues. CDR3 sequence: CAISGNMGYEQYF. CDR3 bases: TGTGCCATCAGTGGTAATATGGGATACGAGCAGTACTTC.